These 29 T cell receptor beta chains were sequenced from one sample in a study of beta chain features in type 1 diabetes. All of the isolated RNA was reverse transcribed, so expressed TCRB transcripts were sequenced. Some clones are missing from TCRdb's copy, which holds only in-frame ones; the method was immunoSEQ multiplex PCR. The data show about 620,000 clones, with 15% to 17% seen just once and 0.093% held by the top ten. The sequenced sample was naive CD4+ T cells from blood. These receptors all stem from a man between 18 and 35 years old in good health.

J is TRBJ2-4 and V is TRBV29-1; 8 nucleotides line up with TRBD1. V dropped 2 bases and J dropped 7; count of bases not matched to a gene: 10. Germline CDR1 reads SQVTM; CDR2 reads ANQGSEA. This CDR3 is 15 amino acids long. CDR3 bases: TGCAGCGTTGAACTCCCCAGGACAGGGAGGAACATTCAGTACTTC. As protein: CSVELPRTGRNIQYF.

This chain uses TRBV5-1 with TRBJ2-7; D might be TRBD1 (5 bases). CDR1 SGHRS and CDR2 YFSETQ come from the germline V gene. V dropped 1 base and J dropped 5 bases, with 7 bases sitting between them. The CDR3 extends over 12 amino acids. The DNA for the CDR3 is TGCGCCAGCAGCTTGCAGGGAAACGAGCAGTACTTC. This gives the protein CASSLQGNEQYF.

In its sample, this clone was seen a few times. J is TRBJ2-7 and V is TRBV5-1; no definite D call. The CDR3 spans 16 residues. CDR1 is SGHRS, CDR2 YFSETQ, per germline. Trimming shortened V by 0 bases and J by 3 bases, and 16 bases separated the two germline ends. The CDR3 sequence is CASSLATVAGFYEQYF. DNA of the CDR3: TGCGCCAGCAGCTTGGCCACGGTGGCTGGGTTCTACGAGCAGTACTTC.

This clone has only a few counts. This rearrangement joins TRBV7-2 to TRBJ2-1; D is perhaps TRBD1 or TRBD2 (5 bases each). Deletions cut 1 base from V and 10 bases from J, with 11 bases between. CDR3 size: 13 residues. Germline V CDR1 and CDR2: SGHTA, FQGNSA. CDR3 DNA: TGTGCCAGCAGCTTAGAATGGGGGTACGAGCAGTTCTTC. Amino acids: CASSLEWGYEQFF.

This clone was picked up a small number of times. The chain couples TRBV9 to TRBJ2-2; 9 bases line up with TRBD1. The length of the CDR3 is 15 residues. V shed 6 bases, J shed 3 bases, and the junction held 6 bases outside the gene matches. Per the germline V gene, CDR1 is SGDLS and CDR2 is YYNGEE. CDR3 sequence (DNA): TGTGCCAGCACCCTTCGGACAGGGGACACCGGGGAGCTGTTTTTT. It codes for CASTLRTGDTGELFF.

The CDR3 region is CASSTQASSGNTIYF. The CDR3 DNA reads as TGTGCCAGCAGTACACAGGCATCCTCTGGAAACACCATATATTTT. The chain recombines TRBV6-6 with TRBJ1-3; D is perhaps TRBD1 (5 bases). The CDR3 has 15 residues. The V gene lost 5 bases and the J gene lost 0 bases, with 11 bases spanning the gap. Germline V gene data show CDR1 as MNHNY and CDR2 as SVGAGI (reference sequence).

This clone was seen a handful of times. The chain couples TRBV2 to TRBJ2-3, with D unclear. Germline V gene lookup returns CDR1 SNHLY and CDR2 FYNNEI. This CDR3 has 15 residues. V was trimmed by 4 bases and J by 1 base, leaving 12 bases between them. The CDR3 DNA reads TGTGCCAGCAGTGCCTCTGGCGTCGGCACAGATACGCAGTATTTT. Protein product: CASSASGVGTDTQYF.

The chain uses TRBV18 and TRBJ2-3; a weak D match, TRBD1 (6 bases). V dropped 6 bases and J dropped 0 bases, with 13 bases sitting between them. Germline V lookup: CDR1 KGHSH, CDR2 LQKENI. The CDR3 extends over 15 amino acids. CDR3 coding DNA: TGTGCCAGCTCCCGAGTAGACAGGAGCACAGATACGCAGTATTTT. It encodes CASSRVDRSTDTQYF. Filled out from reference TRBV18 and TRBJ2-3, the complete variable domain reads NAGVMQNPRHLVRRRGQEARLRCSPMKGHSHVYWYRQLPEEGLKFMVYLQKENIIDESGMPKERFSAEFPKEGPSILRIQQVVRGDSAAYFCASSRVDRSTDTQYFGPGTRLTVL.

This chain joins TRBV5-5 and TRBJ2-1; tentatively, D is TRBD2 (5 bases). Germline values: CDR1 SGHKS, CDR2 YYEKEE (reference sequence). Trimming removed 0 bases at V and 12 bases at J, with 19 bases between. The CDR3 is 15 amino acids. CDR3 protein: CASSLGRWLDSGQFF. CDR3 DNA: TGTGCCAGCAGCTTGGGGAGGTGGTTGGATTCAGGGCAGTTCTTC.

The J gene is TRBJ2-5, the V gene TRBV5-6; D tentatively fits TRBD1 or TRBD2 (5 bases each). The CDR3 is 14 residues long. From germline, CDR1 is SGHDT and CDR2 YYEEEE. Trimming cost V 3 bases and J 1 base, with 10 bases left between them. The CDR3 reads CASSWGTTQETQYF. The CDR3 bases are TGTGCCAGCAGCTGGGGGACGACCCAAGAGACCCAGTACTTC. The whole variable domain, filled in from reference TRBV5-6 and TRBJ2-5, reads DAGVTQSPTHLIKTRGQQVTLRCSPKSGHDTVSWYQQALGQGPQFIFQYYEEEERQRGNFPDRFSGHQFPNYSSELNVNALLLGDSALYLCASSWGTTQETQYFGPGTRLLVL.

This chain uses TRBV4-2 with TRBJ2-5; 8 bases map to TRBD1. V dropped 5 bases and J dropped 5; count of bases not matched to a gene: 4. CDR3 length: 13 residues. The V gene's germline CDR1 is LGHNA and CDR2 YNFKEQ. This CDR3 reads CASSYRGIETQYF. The CDR3 bases are TGTGCCAGCAGCTACAGGGGGATTGAGACCCAGTACTTC.

This clone was counted between two and nine times. The chain uses TRBV25-1 and TRBJ1-2, with D tentatively TRBD1 (5 bases). Germline assignment: CDR1 MGHDK and CDR2 SYGVNS. V lost 6 bases, J lost 7 bases, and 15 bases lay in between. This CDR3 has 13 amino acids. In DNA, the CDR3 is TGTGCCAGCAGGAACCAGGGAGTGGGTGGCTACACCTTC. As protein: CASRNQGVGGYTF.

This clone was picked up a small number of times. This chain joins TRBV29-1 and TRBJ1-2; 9 positions agree with TRBD1. With 6 bases clipped from V and 4 bases from J, the junction kept 6 bases outside the gene matches. The CDR3 is 13 residues long. Looked up from germline, CDR1 is SQVTM and CDR2 is ANQGSEA. The CDR3 coding sequence is TGCAGCGTCAAGACAGGGGGGACCTATGGCTACACCTTC. Translating it yields CSVKTGGTYGYTF.

The chain couples TRBV5-4 to TRBJ2-6; 8 bases match TRBD1. Trimming took 3 bases from V and 0 from J; bases not matched to a gene: 2. The CDR3 is made up of 16 amino acids. Germline V gene sequence: CDR1 SGHNT, CDR2 YYREEE (reference sequence). CDR3 region: CASSSGQASGANVLTF. Here the CDR3 DNA reads TGTGCCAGCAGCTCGGGACAGGCCTCTGGGGCCAACGTCCTGACTTTC.

This clone occurred a few times. The chain combines TRBV7-2 with TRBJ1-3; weak D call: TRBD1 (6 bases). CDR3 length: 14 residues. Germline CDR1 SGHTA, CDR2 FQGNSA. The V and J ends lost 4 bases and 2 bases respectively, with 9 bases between them. The CDR3 nucleotides read TGTGCCAGCAGCTCGGGGGCTGCTGGAAACACCATATATTTT. Encoded protein: CASSSGAAGNTIYF. The full variable domain, rest sourced from reference TRBV7-2 and TRBJ1-3, is GAGVSQSPSNKVTEKGKDVELRCDPISGHTALYWYRQSLGQGLEFLIYFQGNSAPDKSGLPSDRFSAERTGGSVSTLTIQRTQQEDSAVYLCASSSGAAGNTIYFGEGSWLTVV.

This chain joins TRBV28 and TRBJ2-3; TRBD2 agrees at 8 bases. The germline V gene has CDR1 MDHEN and CDR2 SYDVKM. Trimming at V came to 3 bases and at J to 5 bases, leaving 10 bases not matched to a gene. The CDR3 loop spans 16 amino acids. CDR3 in DNA: TGTGCCAGCAGTTTCCCCCCGGGAGGGCCAATAGATACGCAGTATTTT. Translating gives CASSFPPGGPIDTQYF.

This clone was observed a few times. The chain has TRBV19 and TRBJ1-1; TRBD1 aligns across 7 bases. The ends lost 6 bases at V and 4 bases at J; junction bases unmatched: 8. From germline, CDR1 is LNHDA and CDR2 SQIVND (reference sequence). The CDR3 spans 14 residues. CDR3 region: CASSLKTGLTEAFF. As DNA, the CDR3 is TGTGCCAGTAGCCTCAAGACAGGGCTCACTGAAGCTTTCTTT.

The rearrangement joins TRBV7-3 to TRBJ2-1; 9 bases line up with TRBD2. CDR1 SGHTA and CDR2 FQGTGA come from the germline V gene. The CDR3 runs to 17 residues. Unmatched junction bases numbered 8, after V lost 4 bases and J lost 1 base. CDR3 in DNA: TGTGCCAGCAGCTCAAAGAGGGGACTAGCATCCTACAATGAGCAGTTCTTC. Translated: CASSSKRGLASYNEQFF.

The V call is TRBV29-1, the J call TRBJ2-7, with no clear D. With the DNA end fitting TRBJ2-5 better, the J assignment may be wrong. CDR3 length equals 11 residues. Germline values: CDR1 SQVTM, CDR2 ANQGSEA. CDR3 region: CSVEESGTQYF. CDR3 in DNA: TGCAGCGTTGAAGAGTCCGGGACCCAGTACTTC.

The V call is TRBV28, the J call TRBJ2-7, with 9 bases aligning to TRBD2. This CDR3 has 15 residues. The V and J ends lost 6 bases and 2 bases, in that order; junction bases with no gene match: 8. Germline CDR1 reads MDHEN; CDR2 reads SYDVKM. The CDR3 is CASRPYGLAPYEQYF. CDR3 coding DNA: TGTGCCAGCAGGCCCTATGGACTAGCGCCCTACGAGCAGTACTTC.

The rearrangement joins TRBV6-5 to TRBJ2-5, with D maybe TRBD2 (5 bases). There are 13 residues in the CDR3. Germline CDR1 and CDR2: MNHEY and SVGAGI. V was pared by 6 bases and J by 7 bases, with 15 bases between. DNA for the CDR3: TGTGCCAGCAGAAAAAACAGCGGTAGGACCCAGTACTTC. This codes for CASRKNSGRTQYF.

The chain has TRBV18 and TRBJ1-5, with D unresolved. From germline, CDR1 is KGHSH and CDR2 LQKENI. The CDR3 runs to 17 residues. The germline V and J ends were trimmed by 2 bases and 6 bases, with 20 bases remaining between them. The CDR3 nucleotides read TGTGCCAGCTCACCAAATCGGGTCAGCCAATTTCCTCAGCCCCAGCATTTT. As protein: CASSPNRVSQFPQPQHF.

This clone was observed a handful of times. The chain joins TRBV7-9 to TRBJ2-7; 9 bases are a match to TRBD1. The CDR3 totals 16 residues. Per the germline V gene, CDR1 is SEHNR and CDR2 is FQNEAQ (reference sequence). J was trimmed by 4 bases and V by 1 base; bases with no gene match: 8. This CDR3 is CASSLGRGTGSYEQYF. As DNA, the CDR3 is TGTGCCAGCAGCTTAGGCCGGGGGACAGGGTCGTACGAGCAGTACTTC.

There are a few counts of this clone. The sample holds other DNA sequences that translate to the same CDR3. The chain employs TRBV29-1 and TRBJ2-3, with 10 bases fitting TRBD2. V lost 6 bases and J lost 3; bases outside the gene matches: 12. The CDR3 runs to 16 residues. Germline CDR1 is SQVTM and CDR2 is ANQGSEA. The CDR3 coding sequence is TGCAGCGTCGCGGGGCAGCGGGGGGGCGCTACAGATACGCAGTATTTT. It yields the protein CSVAGQRGGATDTQYF.

The chain is built from TRBV10-3 and TRBJ1-1, with no clear D. Germline CDR1 and CDR2: ENHRY and SYGVKD. Trimming left V 7 bases short and J 1 base short, with 4 bases between. This CDR3 is 11 amino acids long. CDR3 loop: CAIMGNTEAFF. DNA for the CDR3: TGTGCCATCATGGGGAACACTGAAGCTTTCTTT.

There are a few counts of this clone. The gene calls are TRBV7-8 and TRBJ2-3; D is uncertain. This CDR3 has 12 residues. Germline loops: CDR1 SGHVS, CDR2 FQNEAQ. V was trimmed by 2 bases and J by 5 bases, leaving 5 bases between them. The CDR3 bases are TGTGCCAGCAGCTTAAAGGGAGATACGCAGTATTTT. It translates to CASSLKGDTQYF.

This chain connects TRBV29-1 to TRBJ1-1; no definite D call. The CDR3 loop spans 13 amino acids. Trimming removed 4 bases at V and 0 bases at J, with 9 bases between. Germline lookup yields CDR1 SQVTM and CDR2 ANQGSEA. In DNA, the CDR3 is TGCAGCGTTGTCCGGGTCATGAACACTGAAGCTTTCTTT. It is translated as CSVVRVMNTEAFF.

This clone was seen many times. The chain has TRBV12-5 and TRBJ2-3; no reliable D call. The CDR3 length is 12 residues. V gave up 6 bases and J gave up 2 bases, with 6 bases separating them. The germline gives CDR1 LGHNT, CDR2 FRNRAP. The CDR3 nucleotides read TGTGCTAGTGGAATCAACACAGATACGCAGTATTTT. Protein sequence: CASGINTDTQYF.

J is TRBJ2-7 and V is TRBV10-3; D may be TRBD1 (6 bases). The ends were cut back, 4 bases at V and 7 bases at J, with 14 bases in the middle. CDR1 is ENHRY, CDR2 SYGVKD, per germline. The CDR3 contains 13 residues. This CDR3 is CAISADRSEEQYF. CDR3 nucleotides: TGTGCCATCAGTGCCGACAGGTCTGAGGAGCAGTACTTC.